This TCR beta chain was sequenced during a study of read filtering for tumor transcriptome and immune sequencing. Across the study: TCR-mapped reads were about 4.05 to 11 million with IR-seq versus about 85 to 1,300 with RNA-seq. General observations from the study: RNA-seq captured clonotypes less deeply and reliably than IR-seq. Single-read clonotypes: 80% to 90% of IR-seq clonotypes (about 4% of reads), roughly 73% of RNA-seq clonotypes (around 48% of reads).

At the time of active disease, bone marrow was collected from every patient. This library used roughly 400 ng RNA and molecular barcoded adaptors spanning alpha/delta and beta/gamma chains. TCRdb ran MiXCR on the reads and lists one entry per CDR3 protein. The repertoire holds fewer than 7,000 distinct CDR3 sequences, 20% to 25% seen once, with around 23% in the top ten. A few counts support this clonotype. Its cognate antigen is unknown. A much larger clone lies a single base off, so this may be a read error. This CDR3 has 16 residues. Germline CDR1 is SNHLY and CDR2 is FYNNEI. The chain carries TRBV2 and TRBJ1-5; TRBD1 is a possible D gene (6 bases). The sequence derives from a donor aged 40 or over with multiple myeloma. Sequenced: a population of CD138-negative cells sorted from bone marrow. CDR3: CAGSEQGGRSNQPQHF. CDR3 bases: TGTGCCGGCAGTGAACAAGGGGGTAGGAGCAATCAGCCCCAGCATTTT.